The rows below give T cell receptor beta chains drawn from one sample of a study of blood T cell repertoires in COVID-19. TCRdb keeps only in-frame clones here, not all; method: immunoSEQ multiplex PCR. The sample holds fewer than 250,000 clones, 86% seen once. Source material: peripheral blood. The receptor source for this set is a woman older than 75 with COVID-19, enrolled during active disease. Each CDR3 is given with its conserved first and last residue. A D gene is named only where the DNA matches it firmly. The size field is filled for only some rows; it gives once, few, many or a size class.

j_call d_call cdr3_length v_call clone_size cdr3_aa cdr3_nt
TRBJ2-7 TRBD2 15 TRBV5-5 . CASSLLGGSSYEQYF TGTGCCAGCAGCTTGCTCGGGGGGAGCTCCTACGAGCAGTACTTC
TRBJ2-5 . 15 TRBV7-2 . CASSLEGGYQETQYF TGTGCCAGCAGCTTGGAGGGGGGGTACCAAGAGACCCAGTACTTC
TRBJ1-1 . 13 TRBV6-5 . CASSRIGATEAFF TGTGCCAGCAGTAGGATAGGAGCCACTGAAGCTTTCTTT
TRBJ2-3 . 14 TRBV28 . CASSKGGNTDTQYF TGTGCCAGCAGTAAGGGGGGGAACACAGATACGCAGTATTTT
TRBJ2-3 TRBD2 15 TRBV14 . CASSQTLAATDTQYF TGTGCCAGCAGCCAAACGCTAGCGGCCACAGATACGCAGTATTTT
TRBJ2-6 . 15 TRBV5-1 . CASSLSRSGANVLTF TGCGCCAGCAGCTTGTCCCGCTCTGGGGCCAACGTCCTGACTTTC
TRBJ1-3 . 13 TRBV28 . CASSLTVKDTIYF TGTGCCAGCAGTTTAACAGTTAAAGACACCATATATTTT
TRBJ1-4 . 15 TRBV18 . CASSPRAGTGEKLFF TGTGCCAGCTCACCACGGGCAGGGACTGGTGAAAAACTGTTTTTT
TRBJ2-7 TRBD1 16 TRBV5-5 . CASSEGSSPGGYEQYF TGTGCCAGCAGCGAAGGTTCGAGCCCAGGGGGCTACGAGCAGTACTTC
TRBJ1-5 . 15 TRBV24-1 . CATSDPRGAHQPQHF TGTGCCACCAGTGATCCTCGGGGGGCGCATCAGCCCCAGCATTTT
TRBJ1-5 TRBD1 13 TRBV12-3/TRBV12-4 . CASSNRGHQPQHF TGTGCCAGCAGTAACAGGGGCCATCAGCCCCAGCATTTT
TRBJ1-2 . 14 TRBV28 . CASSTQGPNYGYTF TGTGCCAGCAGTACCCAGGGGCCTAACTATGGCTACACCTTC
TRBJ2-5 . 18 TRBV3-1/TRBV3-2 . CASSQRIGGARRREAQYF TGTGCCAGCAGCCAAAGAATCGGGGGTGCTCGAAGGAGGGAGGCCCAGTACTTC
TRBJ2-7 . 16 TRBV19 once CASSRSLDSLTYEQYF TGTGCCAGTAGTAGATCCCTGGACTCACTCACCTACGAGCAGTACTTC
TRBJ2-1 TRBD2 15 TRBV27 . CASRLNIGRANEQFF TGTGCCAGCAGACTCAACATCGGGAGGGCGAATGAGCAGTTCTTC
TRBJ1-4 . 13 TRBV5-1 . CASSAGPNEKLFF TGCGCCAGCAGCGCGGGTCCTAATGAAAAACTGTTTTTT
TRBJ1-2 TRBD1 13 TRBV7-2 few CASRGDSRPGYTF TGTGCCAGCAGAGGGGACAGTCGACCCGGCTACACCTTC
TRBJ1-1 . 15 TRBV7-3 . CASSISGGPNTEAFF TGTGCCAGCAGCATCTCAGGTGGCCCGAACACTGAAGCTTTCTTT
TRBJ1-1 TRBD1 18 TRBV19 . CASSKEEWTGQKNTEAFF TGTGCCAGTAGTAAAGAGGAGTGGACAGGGCAAAAGAACACTGAAGCTTTCTTT
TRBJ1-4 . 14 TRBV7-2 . CASSLWGRNGKLFF TGTGCCAGCAGCTTATGGGGGAGGAACGGAAAACTGTTTTTT
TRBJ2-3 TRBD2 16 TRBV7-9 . CASSLAASGNTDTQYF TGTGCCAGCAGCTTAGCGGCTAGCGGTAACACAGATACGCAGTATTTT
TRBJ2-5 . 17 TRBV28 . CASSLYGRGNLQETQYF TGTGCCAGCAGTTTATATGGCCGGGGAAATTTACAAGAGACCCAGTACTTC
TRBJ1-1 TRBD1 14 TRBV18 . CASSPGTGYTEAFF TGTGCCAGCTCACCCGGGACAGGCTACACTGAAGCTTTCTTT
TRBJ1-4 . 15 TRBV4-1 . CASSQDLQFNEKLFF TGCGCCAGCAGCCAAGATTTACAGTTCAATGAAAAACTGTTTTTT
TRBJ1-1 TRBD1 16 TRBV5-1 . CASSLGQEGMNTEAFF TGCGCCAGCAGCCTCGGACAGGAAGGAATGAACACTGAAGCTTTCTTT
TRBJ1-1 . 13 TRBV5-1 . CASSLAADTEAFF TGCGCCAGCAGCTTGGCGGCGGACACTGAAGCTTTCTTT
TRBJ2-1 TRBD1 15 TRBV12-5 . CASGFGDRADNEQFF TGTGCTAGTGGTTTCGGAGACAGGGCCGACAATGAGCAGTTCTTC
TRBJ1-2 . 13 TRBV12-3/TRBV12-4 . CASSLDRNYGYTF TGTGCCAGCAGTTTAGACAGGAACTATGGCTACACCTTC
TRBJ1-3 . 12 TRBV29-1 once CSVEEFRNTIYF TGCAGCGTTGAAGAATTTAGAAACACCATATATTTT
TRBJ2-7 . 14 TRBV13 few CASSSIAETYEQYF TGTGCCAGCAGTTCCATAGCGGAAACCTACGAGCAGTACTTC
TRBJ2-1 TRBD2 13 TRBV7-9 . CASSLGGWDEQFF TGTGCCAGCAGCTTGGGAGGGTGGGATGAGCAGTTCTTC
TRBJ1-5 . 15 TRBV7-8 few CASSLDSYSNQPQHF TGTGCCAGCAGCTTAGACAGTTATAGCAATCAGCCCCAGCATTTT
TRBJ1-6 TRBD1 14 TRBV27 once CASSTGTANSPLHF TGTGCCAGCAGTACCGGGACAGCAAATTCACCCCTCCACTTT
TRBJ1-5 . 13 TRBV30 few CAWSVRSNQPQHF TGTGCCTGGAGTGTACGGAGCAATCAGCCCCAGCATTTT
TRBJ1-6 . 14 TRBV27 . CASSQQGEGSPLHF TGTGCCAGCAGTCAACAGGGAGAAGGGTCACCCCTCCACTTT
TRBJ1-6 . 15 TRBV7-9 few CASSLELVVPSPLHF TGTGCCAGCAGCTTAGAGCTTGTGGTTCCTTCACCCCTCCACTTT
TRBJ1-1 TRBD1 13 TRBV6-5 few CASRAGGLSEAFF TGTGCCAGCCGGGCAGGGGGGCTGAGTGAAGCTTTCTTT
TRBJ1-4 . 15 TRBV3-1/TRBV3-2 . CASSQGGGVGEKLFF TGTGCCAGCAGCCAAGGAGGAGGGGTTGGGGAAAAACTGTTTTTT
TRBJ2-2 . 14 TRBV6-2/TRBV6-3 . CASSYGGTIGELFF TGTGCCAGCAGTTACGGTGGGACAATCGGGGAGCTGTTTTTT
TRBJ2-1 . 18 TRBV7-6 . CASSLRRPEQGSYNEQFF TGTGCCAGCAGCTTACGGCGGCCGGAACAGGGTTCCTACAATGAGCAGTTCTTC
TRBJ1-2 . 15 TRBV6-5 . CASSYRPDSHYGYTF TGTGCCAGCAGTTACAGGCCCGACAGCCACTATGGCTACACCTTC
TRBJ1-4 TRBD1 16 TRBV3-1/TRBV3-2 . CASSQGYAGGHEKLFF TGTGCCAGCAGCCAAGGTTACGCAGGGGGACACGAAAAACTGTTTTTT
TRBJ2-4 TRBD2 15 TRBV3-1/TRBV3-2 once CASTASGLAKNIQYF TGTGCCAGCACCGCTAGCGGTCTAGCCAAAAACATTCAGTACTTC
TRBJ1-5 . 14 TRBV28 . CASSPGGSNQPQHF TGTGCCAGCAGTCCAGGCGGGAGCAATCAGCCCCAGCATTTT
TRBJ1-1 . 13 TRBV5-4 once CASSLVASPEAFF TGTGCCAGCAGCTTGGTCGCCAGTCCTGAAGCTTTCTTT
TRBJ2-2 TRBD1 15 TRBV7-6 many CASSRTGGITGELFF TGTGCCAGCAGTCGAACAGGGGGGATCACCGGGGAGCTGTTTTTT
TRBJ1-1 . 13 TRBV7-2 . CASSLAGLTEAFF TGTGCCAGCAGCTTAGCGGGGCTCACTGAAGCTTTCTTT
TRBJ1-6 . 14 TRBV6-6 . CASSSSGANSPLHF TGTGCCAGCAGTTCTTCAGGGGCTAATTCACCCCTCCACTTT
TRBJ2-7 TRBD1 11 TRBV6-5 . CATTGGRIQYF TGTGCCACCACAGGGGGACGGATTCAGTACTTC
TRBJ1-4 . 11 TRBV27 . CASSFREKLFF TGTGCCAGCAGTTTCCGTGAAAAACTGTTTTTT
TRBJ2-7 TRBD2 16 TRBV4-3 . CASSQDRVGGGAEQYF TGCGCCAGCAGCCAAGATCGGGTTGGCGGGGGGGCCGAGCAGTACTTC
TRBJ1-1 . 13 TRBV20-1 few CSASRQANTEAFF TGCAGTGCTAGTAGACAGGCGAACACTGAAGCTTTCTTT
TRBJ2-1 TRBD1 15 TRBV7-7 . CASSSGGASYNEQFF TGTGCCAGCAGCTCAGGGGGCGCCTCCTACAATGAGCAGTTCTTC
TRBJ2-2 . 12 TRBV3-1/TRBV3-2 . CASSQEGRELFF TGTGCCAGCAGCCAAGAGGGGCGGGAGCTGTTTTTT
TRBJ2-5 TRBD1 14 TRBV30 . CAWRVPAGGETQYF TGTGCCTGGAGAGTTCCTGCAGGGGGAGAGACCCAGTACTTC
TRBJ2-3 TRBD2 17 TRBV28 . CASSSTTSGGTLNTQYF TGTGCCAGCAGTTCCACGACTAGCGGGGGGACTCTTAATACGCAGTATTTT
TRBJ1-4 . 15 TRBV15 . CATSRDGGSQEKLFF TGTGCCACCAGCAGAGATGGCGGGAGCCAGGAAAAACTGTTTTTT
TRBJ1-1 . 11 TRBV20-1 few CSARGRREAFF TGCAGTGCTAGGGGGCGTAGGGAAGCTTTCTTT